This T cell receptor (beta chain) was recorded in a study of human T cells and chemical hapten exposure. Study-level information: Patch tests of 0.01% DPC on the upper back were read at 6 days.

This CDR3 spans 15 amino acids. The V gene lost 1 base and the J gene lost 4 bases, with 11 bases spanning the gap. The germline V gene encodes CDR1 SGDLS and CDR2 YYNGEE. This clonotype was recorded a few times. TCRdb itself ran the RACE reads through MiXCR, one entry per CDR3 protein. This table holds 89,000 or so distinct CDR3 sequences, about 6.6% found once. Time point in this sample: patch test 2, 6 weeks after DPC sensitization. The treatment was: therapeutic diphenylcyclopropenone sensitization with weekly scalp DPC. Investigators collected blood before applying each patch test. The clonotype originates from a woman younger than 45 with alopecia areata. Some clones in this sample may be carry-over from other donors' samples. The chain combines TRBV9 with TRBJ2-2; D not certain. Sequenced here: whole blood, sampled in connection with sensitization to the hapten diphenylcyclopropenone (DPC). The CDR3 protein is CASSVTGLGTGELFF. CDR3 DNA: TGTGCCAGCAGCGTAACCGGGCTTGGCACCGGGGAGCTGTTTTTT.